These 5 T cell receptor beta chains were sequenced from one sample in a study of metastatic and nonmetastatic thyroid tumors. Through MiXCR, TCRdb re-clonotyped the PCR reads. The sample gives some 6,800 clones, 34% of which show up once; 35% to 40% is in the top ten. The entire patient cohort was treatment-naive prior to thyroid surgery. Material: adjacent normal tissue. The receptor source for this set is a female donor with papillary thyroid cancer or a benign thyroid nodule (not recorded which). Some clones in this sample may be carry-over from other donors' samples.

This clone has just a few counts. This chain joins TRBV20-1 and TRBJ1-1; D unclear. V was clipped by 5 bases and J by 3 bases, with 16 bases between them. CDR3 length: 14 residues. Germline V gene sequence: CDR1 DFQATT, CDR2 SNEGSKA (reference sequence). CDR3 nucleotide sequence: TGCAGTGCTCCCAAGGTGGCCGACCACACTGAAGCTTTCTTT. This encodes CSAPKVADHTEAFF.

This clone was seen a few times. This chain uses TRBV5-4 with TRBJ1-6; the match to TRBD1 covers 7 bases. The trim removed 4 bases at V and 12 bases at J, leaving 13 bases unmatched. This CDR3 spans 15 amino acids. Germline CDR1 reads SGHNT; CDR2 reads YYREEE (reference sequence). The chain's CDR3 is CASSPNRGLGVPLHF. In DNA, the CDR3 is TGTGCCAGCAGCCCAAACAGGGGCCTAGGTGTACCCCTCCACTTT.

The chain carries TRBV5-1 and TRBJ2-1; the match to TRBD2 covers 11 bases. The germline CDR1 and CDR2 sequences are SGHRS and YFSETQ. J was trimmed by 8 bases and V by 4 bases; bases with no gene match: 14. This CDR3 comprises 17 residues. CDR3 in DNA: TGCGCCAGCAGCCCTAATCCGGGACTAGCGGCGGGCGATGAGCAGTTCTTC. It yields the protein CASSPNPGLAAGDEQFF. Full variable domain (missing parts from reference TRBV5-1 and TRBJ2-1): KAGVTQTPRYLIKTRGQQVTLSCSPISGHRSVSWYQQTPGQGLQFLFEYFSETQRNKGNFPGRFSGRQFSNSRSEMNVSTLELGDSALYLCASSPNPGLAAGDEQFFGPGTRLTVL.

Only one count was recorded for this clone. The V call is TRBV20-1, the J call TRBJ2-3; 7 bases are shared with TRBD2. V trimming: 8 bases; J trimming: 4 bases; junction bases outside the gene matches: 21. Per the germline V gene, CDR1 is DFQATT and CDR2 is SNEGSKA (reference sequence). The CDR3 has 17 amino acids. CDR3 DNA sequence: TGCAGTTTGAATCGTGGTATCGGGAGGTCTTGGGCAGATACGCAGTATTTT. It translates to CSLNRGIGRSWADTQYF.

The V call is TRBV28, the J call TRBJ1-2, with 8 nucleotides matching TRBD1. The CDR3 spans 16 residues. CDR1 is MDHEN, CDR2 SYDVKM, per germline. Losses at the gene ends were 6 bases for V and 0 bases for J; bases not matched to a gene: 9. The CDR3 bases are TGTGCCAGCAGCTCGGGACAGGAAACAACTAACTATGGCTACACCTTC. Protein sequence: CASSSGQETTNYGYTF.